This TCR beta chain stems from a study of cytomegalovirus exposure and HLA in healthy donors. Study in general: From HLA-typed donors, an early data release held 70 million to 100 million unique TCRs.

While unrecorded immune exposures were likely, the donors were nominally healthy when sampled. CDR1 LNHDA and CDR2 SQIVND come from the germline V gene (reference sequence). This CDR3 contains 14 residues. The V segment lost 4 bases and the J segment 4 bases; nucleotides outside the gene matches: 4. This PCR relied on a set of 60 Vbeta primers and 13 Jbeta primers. Assay used: immunoSEQ multiplex PCR; TCRdb lists only in-frame clones, some missing. The sample carries 140,000 or so clones, around 80% recorded once. The TCR originated in a man aged 35-49 years in good health and CMV-seronegative. Material: PBMCs. V and J are TRBV19 and TRBJ2-7; 10 nucleotides align to TRBD1. The CDR3 sequence: CASSTRTGGYEQYF. The CDR3 nucleotides are TGTGCCAGTAGTACCCGGACAGGGGGTTACGAGCAGTACTTC. Full variable domain (remainder filled in from reference TRBV19 and TRBJ2-7): DGGITQSPKYLFRKEGQNVTLSCEQNLNHDAMYWYRQDPGQGLRLIYYSQIVNDFQKGDIAEGYSVSREKKESFPLTVTSAQKNPTAFYLCASSTRTGGYEQYFGPGTRLTVT.